One and the same sample provided the 24 T cell receptor beta chains below, sequenced in a study of shared T cell receptors in the human thymus. Libraries were prepared by immunoSEQ multiplex PCR; TCRdb keeps only in-frame clonotypes and omits some of them. The profile covers 720,000 or so clones, with roughly 85% appearing a single time and around 0.0099% taken by the ten largest. The same sample was also used in a study of human thymus T cells.

The specimen was thymocytes. These receptor sequences come from a girl less than two years old with a congenital heart defect.

The genes are TRBV5-1 and TRBJ1-1, with 8 bases aligning to TRBD1. The J segment lost 1 base and the V segment lost 7 bases, leaving 9 bases of the junction unmatched. CDR1 and CDR2 from the germline V gene are SGHRS and YFSETQ. CDR3 length: 15 amino acids. CDR3 nucleotide sequence: TGCGCCAGCGGCAGGGGGCTAGGGGCGAACACTGAAGCTTTCTTT. This sequence encodes CASGRGLGANTEAFF.

This chain joins TRBV5-1 and TRBJ1-1; weak D call: TRBD1 (5 bases). The V and J ends lost 4 bases and 0 bases respectively, with 22 bases between them. CDR3 size: 18 residues. CDR1 is SGHRS and CDR2 is YFSETQ in the germline V gene. The CDR3 DNA reads as TGCGCCAGCAGCCCGAGAGGTAAAGACAGTTCTATGAACACTGAAGCTTTCTTT. This gives the protein CASSPRGKDSSMNTEAFF.

The chain has TRBV4-1 and TRBJ1-1; D ambiguous. V lost 1 base, J lost 7 bases, and 25 bases lay in between. The CDR3 runs 18 residues. Per the germline V gene, CDR1 is MGHRA and CDR2 is YSYEKL. CDR3 sequence (DNA): TGCGCCAGCAGCCAAGGGGGTAGGAAAAACGAGGGCCTAGTTGAAGCTTTCTTT. Protein product: CASSQGGRKNEGLVEAFF.

The chain recombines TRBV6-5 with TRBJ2-3; 11 positions agree with TRBD2. CDR1 is MNHEY and CDR2 is SVGAGI in the germline V gene. Germline trimming cut 4 bases from V and 3 bases from J; bases unmatched to any gene: 3. CDR3 length equals 15 residues. The CDR3 here is CASSLAGGPTDTQYF. The CDR3 DNA is TGTGCCAGCAGTTTAGCGGGGGGGCCAACAGATACGCAGTATTTT.

The rearrangement links TRBV19 to TRBJ1-1, with 8 nucleotides matching TRBD1. Trimming cost V 5 bases and J 2 bases; bases outside gene matches: 19. The germline CDR1 and CDR2 sequences are LNHDA and SQIVND (reference sequence). CDR3 size: 19 residues. CDR3 loop: CASSLQGEIFLPTNTEAFF. Written as DNA, the CDR3 is TGTGCCAGTAGTTTACAGGGGGAAATTTTTTTGCCCACCAACACTGAAGCTTTCTTT.

This chain joins TRBV5-4 and TRBJ2-6; 7 bases line up with TRBD1. The germline gives CDR1 SGHNT, CDR2 YYREEE (reference sequence). This CDR3 has 16 amino acids. Trimming took 4 bases from V and 1 from J; bases not matched to a gene: 5. CDR3 sequence reads: CASSPGTASGANVLTF. The CDR3 DNA follows: TGTGCCAGCAGCCCAGGGACAGCTTCTGGGGCCAACGTCCTGACTTTC.

A word on this clone: The same CDR3 also results from other DNA sequences found in this sample. As DNA, the CDR3 is TGTGCCTGGGATGGACAGACCTCCTACGAGCAGTACTTC. Translating gives CAWDGQTSYEQYF. The J gene is TRBJ2-7, the V gene TRBV30; a weak D match, TRBD1 (6 bases). The CDR3 length is 13 residues. The V and J ends lost 5 bases and 0 bases respectively, with 11 bases between them. Per germline, CDR1 GTSNPN and CDR2 SVGIG (reference sequence).

V is TRBV4-1 and J is TRBJ2-1; D is possibly TRBD1 (6 bases). The CDR3 loop spans 19 amino acids. The V end was cut by 1 base, the J end by 0 bases, with 19 bases between. Germline assignment: CDR1 MGHRA and CDR2 YSYEKL. The CDR3 loop reads CASSQGDLGGNPSYNEQFF. The CDR3 nucleotides read TGCGCCAGCAGCCAAGGGGACCTTGGGGGCAATCCCTCCTACAATGAGCAGTTCTTC.

The chain is built from TRBV6-5 and TRBJ2-7, with D unclear. Trimming cost V 6 bases and J 6 bases, with 18 bases left between them. In germline, CDR1 is MNHEY, CDR2 SVGAGI. This CDR3 is 14 amino acids long. This CDR3 reads CASSPAGSHSEQYF. The CDR3 nucleotides are TGTGCCAGCAGCCCCGCAGGTAGTCATAGCGAGCAGTACTTC.

The CDR3 sequence is CASSVAASSGANVLTF. DNA of the CDR3: TGTGCCAGCAGCGTCGCAGCTAGCTCTGGGGCCAACGTCCTGACTTTC. The chain joins TRBV9 to TRBJ2-6, with D uncertain. The CDR3 spans 16 residues. Per germline, CDR1 SGDLS and CDR2 YYNGEE. Trimming shortened V by 2 bases and J by 0 bases, and 9 bases separated the two germline ends.

This chain uses TRBV19 with TRBJ2-1; 7 positions agree with TRBD1. CDR1 is LNHDA, CDR2 SQIVND, per germline (reference sequence). V dropped 4 bases and J dropped 8; count of bases not matched to a gene: 5. There are 13 residues in the CDR3. This chain's CDR3 is CASSKGARDEQFF. The CDR3 DNA reads as TGTGCCAGTAGTAAGGGGGCGCGGGATGAGCAGTTCTTC.

Regarding this clone: At one boundary the junction diverges from the germline segment, which might be a read error. The chain couples TRBV29-1 to TRBJ2-3; 9 bases align to TRBD1. CDR1 is SQVTM, CDR2 ANQGSEA, per germline. This CDR3 comprises 15 residues. DNA for the CDR3: TGCAGCGTGGAAGGGACAGGGCCTAGCACAGATACGCAGTATTTT. Its translation: CSVEGTGPSTDTQYF.

The chain employs TRBV4-3 and TRBJ1-1; a possible D gene is TRBD1 (5 bases). Trimming took off 0 bases at V and 0 bases at J, with 14 bases between the two ends. The germline gives CDR1 LGHNA, CDR2 YSLEER. This CDR3 has 17 residues. The CDR3 protein is CASSQDHGQALNTEAFF. The DNA of the CDR3 is TGCGCCAGCAGCCAAGATCATGGACAAGCCCTGAACACTGAAGCTTTCTTT.

V and J are TRBV18 and TRBJ2-7; TRBD1 matches 9 bases. There are 18 residues in the CDR3. The V segment lost 0 bases and the J segment 3 bases; nucleotides outside the gene matches: 12. Germline V lookup: CDR1 KGHSH, CDR2 LQKENI. CDR3: CASSPPYSRDRAFYEQYF. The DNA of the CDR3 is TGTGCCAGCTCACCACCCTACTCCCGGGACAGGGCTTTCTACGAGCAGTACTTC. Full variable domain (remainder filled in from reference TRBV18 and TRBJ2-7): NAGVMQNPRHLVRRRGQEARLRCSPMKGHSHVYWYRQLPEEGLKFMVYLQKENIIDESGMPKERFSAEFPKEGPSILRIQQVVRGDSAAYFCASSPPYSRDRAFYEQYFGPGTRLTVT.

This sequence joins TRBV7-2 and TRBJ1-1; D is uncertain. CDR1 SGHTA and CDR2 FQGNSA come from the germline V gene. The CDR3 consists of 17 residues. Trimming took 1 base from V and 1 from J, leaving 16 bases between them. The CDR3 coding sequence is TGTGCCAGCAGCTTAGGAGCCCCTCCCTCGGGGAACACTGAAGCTTTCTTT. It specifies CASSLGAPPSGNTEAFF.

The CDR3 spells CATSARGEVGNTEAFF. CDR3 coding DNA: TGTGCCACCAGCGCCCGGGGGGAAGTGGGGAACACTGAAGCTTTCTTT. The chain employs TRBV15 and TRBJ1-1, with D tentatively TRBD1 (5 bases). Looked up from germline, CDR1 is LNHNV and CDR2 is YYDKDF (reference sequence). V shed 5 bases and J shed 1 base, with 17 bases lying between them. CDR3 length: 16 amino acids. The whole variable domain, remainder taken from reference TRBV15 and TRBJ1-1, is DAMVIQNPRYQVTQFGKPVTLSCSQTLNHNVMYWYQQKSSQAPKLLFHYYDKDFNNEADTPDNFQSRRPNTSFCFLDIRSPGLGDTAMYLCATSARGEVGNTEAFFGQGTRLTVV.

The chain carries TRBV7-9 and TRBJ2-1; 8 bases agree with TRBD1. Germline V gene sequence: CDR1 SEHNR, CDR2 FQNEAQ (reference sequence). The CDR3 is made up of 13 amino acids. The ends lost 1 base at V and 15 bases at J; junction bases unmatched: 8. The CDR3 sequence: CASSLVLQGAMFF. The CDR3, as DNA: TGTGCCAGCAGCTTAGTTTTGCAGGGGGCAATGTTCTTC.

V is TRBV10-3 and J is TRBJ1-6; D might be TRBD1 (6 bases). The CDR3 is made up of 16 amino acids. Germline V gene lookup returns CDR1 ENHRY and CDR2 SYGVKD. Trimming took off 5 bases at V and 8 bases at J, with 19 bases between the two ends. CDR3 residues: CAISRDNRSSHSPLHF. CDR3 nucleotide sequence: TGTGCCATCAGTCGGGACAATCGTTCGAGTCATTCACCCCTCCACTTT.

V usage is TRBV28 and J usage is TRBJ1-2; 7 positions match TRBD1. CDR1 MDHEN and CDR2 SYDVKM come from the germline V gene. This CDR3 has 13 amino acids. Losses at the gene ends were 4 bases for V and 6 bases for J; bases not matched to a gene: 5. In DNA form, the CDR3 reads TGTGCCAGCAGTTCCGACAGGGAGGATGGCTACACCTTC. Translation: CASSSDREDGYTF.

V and J are TRBV9 and TRBJ1-2; 9 nucleotides agree with TRBD1. This CDR3 spans 21 amino acids. Trimming cost V 3 bases and J 4 bases; bases outside gene matches: 25. Germline CDR1 SGDLS, CDR2 YYNGEE. CDR3 in amino acids: CASSAYGDQGQGGQFGYGYTF. CDR3 sequence (DNA): TGTGCCAGCAGCGCGTACGGGGACCAGGGACAGGGAGGGCAGTTCGGCTATGGCTACACCTTC.

This clone was observed once. This chain joins TRBV4-2 and TRBJ2-7; D ambiguous. Trimming shortened V by 2 bases and J by 1 base, and 9 bases separated the two germline ends. The germline CDR1 and CDR2 sequences are LGHNA and YNFKEQ. This CDR3 comprises 14 residues. The CDR3, as DNA: TGTGCCAGCAGCCAACACCAGATTTCCTACGAGCAGTACTTC. It is translated as CASSQHQISYEQYF.

This clone showed up just a few times. V is TRBV20-1 and J is TRBJ2-1; a possible D gene is TRBD2 (6 bases). CDR1 is DFQATT, CDR2 SNEGSKA, per germline (reference sequence). Trimming took off 7 bases at V and 6 bases at J, with 10 bases between the two ends. The CDR3 has 11 residues. The CDR3 protein is CSVPGVNEQFF. The CDR3 region has the DNA TGCAGTGTGCCGGGGGTCAATGAGCAGTTCTTC.

The chain uses TRBV9 and TRBJ1-2; TRBD1 matches at 7 bases. Germline CDR1 is SGDLS and CDR2 is YYNGEE. The CDR3 extends over 16 amino acids. V was clipped by 4 bases and J by 1 base; unmatched bases: 10. The CDR3 sequence is CASSSDQGTDNYGYTF. DNA of the CDR3: TGTGCCAGCAGCTCCGACCAGGGGACAGATAACTATGGCTACACCTTC.

V usage is TRBV7-2 and J usage is TRBJ2-7; D may be TRBD1 (6 bases). The length of the CDR3 is 15 residues. V was pared by 2 bases and J by 3 bases, with 14 bases between. CDR1 and CDR2 from the germline V gene are SGHTA and FQGNSA. CDR3 in DNA: TGTGCCAGCAGCTTATCTACAGGGCGCGACTACGAGCAGTACTTC. This sequence encodes CASSLSTGRDYEQYF.